Shown below are 3 T cell receptor beta chains from a single sample sequenced in a study of T cells after yellow fever vaccination. TCRdb re-called the 5' RACE reads with MiXCR, one entry per CDR3 protein. Of around 550,000 distinct CDR3 sequences listed, 15% to 20% are singletons. The specimen was PBMCs, collected 15 days after the yellow fever booster vaccination. The receptor set was obtained from a man younger than 40 who received the YFV17D yellow fever vaccine.

CDR3 amino acids: CSAREGTGTPYEQYF. CDR3 coding DNA: TGCAGTGCTAGAGAGGGGACAGGGACCCCCTACGAGCAGTACTTC. The gene calls are TRBV20-1 and TRBJ2-7; 9 positions agree with TRBD1. Germline trimming cut 0 bases from V and 2 bases from J; bases unmatched to any gene: 5. Germline CDR1 and CDR2: DFQATT and SNEGSKA (reference sequence). The CDR3 runs 15 residues.

The chain recombines TRBV7-3 with TRBJ2-3; 7 positions match TRBD2. V dropped 1 base and J dropped 4; count of bases not matched to a gene: 5. The length of the CDR3 is 15 residues. Germline-derived CDR1 and CDR2 are SGHTA and FQGTGA. CDR3 nucleotides: TGTGCCAGCAGCTTAATACCGGGAGGTGCAGATACGCAGTATTTT. Protein product: CASSLIPGGADTQYF.

This clonotype was found a few times. The chain recombines TRBV4-3 with TRBJ2-5, with 15 nucleotides matching TRBD2. The CDR3 has 19 amino acids. V lost 4 bases, J lost 3 bases, and 12 bases stayed unmatched. Germline-derived CDR1 and CDR2 are LGHNA and YSLEER. The CDR3 region is CASSLGLAGGVAFKETQYF. The CDR3 nucleotides read TGCGCCAGCAGCCTGGGACTAGCGGGAGGTGTGGCTTTCAAAGAGACCCAGTACTTC.